Presented here are 11 T cell receptor beta chains from one specimen sequenced in a study of STAT3 mutations in large granular lymphocyte leukemia. Study results and limitations: In T-cell large granular lymphocyte leukemia, about half of patients showed multiple immunodominant subclonotypes.

No cognate antigen is known for these TCRs. Clones were sequenced by immunoSEQ multiplex PCR, and TCRdb holds only the in-frame ones, with some missing. Among approximately 17,000 clones listed, almost 85% were seen once. The source material was peripheral blood mononuclear cells. All receptors derive from a man between 50 and 59 years old with T-cell large granular lymphocyte leukemia. Some clones in this sample may be carry-over from other donors' samples.

The V gene is TRBV7-9, the J gene TRBJ2-7, with D maybe TRBD1 (6 bases). Trimming took off 2 bases at V and 2 bases at J, with 10 bases between the two ends. CDR1 and CDR2 from the germline V gene are SEHNR and FQNEAQ (reference sequence). The CDR3 runs to 14 residues. The CDR3 DNA follows: TGTGCCAGCAGCTTAAGGGGGATAACCTACGAGCAGTACTTC. Amino acids: CASSLRGITYEQYF.

The rearrangement joins TRBV11-3 to TRBJ2-5, with D maybe TRBD2 (6 bases). The CDR3 consists of 15 residues. Germline assignment: CDR1 SGHNT and CDR2 YENEEA. Trimming pared 0 bases from V and 0 bases from J, leaving 8 bases between. CDR3 nucleotides: TGTGCCAGCAGCTTAGACGGGGGACACCAAGAGACCCAGTACTTC. Its protein product is CASSLDGGHQETQYF.

The chain joins TRBV30 to TRBJ2-2; D ambiguous. Trimming pared 4 bases from V and 1 base from J, leaving 7 bases between. Germline V gene sequence: CDR1 GTSNPN, CDR2 SVGIG (reference sequence). This CDR3 contains 13 residues. CDR3 sequence: CAWINRNTGELFF. The CDR3 DNA is TGTGCCTGGATTAACAGGAACACCGGGGAGCTGTTTTTT.

This clone was seen a few times. The rearrangement joins TRBV4-1 to TRBJ1-3; D gene unclear. Trimming stripped 3 bases from V and 0 bases from J, with 9 bases between. The length of the CDR3 is 15 residues. Germline V lookup: CDR1 MGHRA, CDR2 YSYEKL. CDR3 sequence reads: CASSHPAVSGNTIYF. For the CDR3, the DNA is TGCGCCAGCAGCCACCCGGCAGTCTCTGGAAACACCATATATTTT.

The V and J genes are TRBV11-2 and TRBJ2-3; the D is unclear. Germline values: CDR1 SGHAT, CDR2 FQNNGV. CDR3 length equals 13 residues. V lost 0 bases to trimming and J lost 5 bases, with 6 bases between them. The CDR3 DNA reads as TGTGCCAGCAGCTTAGACGCTGGAGATACGCAGTATTTT. This encodes CASSLDAGDTQYF.

V gene TRBV27 combines with J gene TRBJ1-2, with TRBD1 identical over 9 bases. The CDR3 has 17 residues. Germline V gives CDR1 MNHEY, CDR2 SMNVEV (reference sequence). After removal of 1 base from V and 7 bases from J, the junction contained 13 bases not matched to a gene. The CDR3 spells CASSLYPGQGLVAGYTF. CDR3 nucleotide sequence: TGTGCCAGCAGTTTATATCCGGGACAGGGATTAGTTGCTGGCTACACCTTC.

This clone has only a few counts. V usage is TRBV6-5 and J usage is TRBJ1-2; possible D gene TRBD1, 6 bases. V lost 6 bases and J lost 6, with 8 bases in between. Germline CDR1 is MNHEY and CDR2 is SVGAGI. The CDR3 sequence is 11 residues long. The CDR3 DNA follows: TGTGCCAGCAGCACAGGGAATGGCTACACCTTC. As protein: CASSTGNGYTF.

CDR3 in amino acids: CASRAGLAGPHEQFF. The CDR3 nucleotides are TGTGCCAGCAGGGCGGGACTAGCGGGACCCCATGAGCAGTTCTTC. The chain recombines TRBV2 with TRBJ2-1; TRBD2 matches at 13 bases. Per the germline V gene, CDR1 is SNHLY and CDR2 is FYNNEI. The CDR3 is 15 amino acids. The ends lost 6 bases at V and 8 bases at J; junction bases unmatched: 7. Complete variable domain (other parts from reference TRBV2 and TRBJ2-1): EPEVTQTPSHQVTQMGQEVILRCVPISNHLYFYWYRQILGQKVEFLVSFYNNEISEKSEIFDDQFSVERPDGSNFTLKIRSTKLEDSAMYFCASRAGLAGPHEQFFGPGTRLTVL.

This sequence joins TRBV7-2 and TRBJ2-7, with a possible D match to TRBD2 (6 bases). V was pared by 5 bases and J by 2 bases, with 10 bases between. CDR1 and CDR2 from the germline V gene are SGHTA and FQGNSA. The CDR3 is 13 amino acids. The CDR3 nucleotides are TGTGCCAGCAGCCCGGGACTGACCTACGAGCAGTACTTC. It is translated as CASSPGLTYEQYF.

CDR3 loop: CSVEEGDKISTDTQYF. The CDR3 DNA reads TGCAGCGTTGAAGAAGGGGACAAAATTAGCACAGATACGCAGTATTTT. The chain employs TRBV29-1 and TRBJ2-3; tentative D call: TRBD1 (6 bases). Germline V lookup: CDR1 SQVTM, CDR2 ANQGSEA. This CDR3 region has 16 residues. V was shortened by 0 bases and J by 0 bases, with 13 bases between the two germline ends.

This chain connects TRBV5-4 to TRBJ2-7; tentatively, D is TRBD2 (5 bases). The CDR3 consists of 17 residues. V lost 3 bases and J lost 0, with 19 bases in between. Germline V gives CDR1 SGHNT, CDR2 YYREEE (reference sequence). CDR3 amino acids: CASSSGARSGSSYEQYF. The CDR3 bases are TGTGCCAGCAGCTCCGGAGCCAGAAGCGGCTCCTCCTACGAGCAGTACTTC.